These T cell receptor beta chains were read from a single sample in a study of cytomegalovirus exposure and HLA in healthy donors. Some clones are missing from TCRdb's copy, which holds only in-frame ones; the method was immunoSEQ multiplex PCR. This table holds around 150,000 clones, approximately 80% found once. The specimen was PBMCs. These receptors all stem from a man aged 25-40 years in good health and CMV-seropositive. CDR3s include the opening cysteine and the closing phenylalanine or tryptophan. Fields, in order: D gene, J gene, clone size, V gene, CDR3 DNA, CDR3 protein. The D gene is left open where the match is weak. Where a row states a size, it is once, few, many or the class of an expanded clone; other rows omit it.

NA TRBJ2-1 NA TRBV4-3 TGCGCCAGCAGCCAAGATCCCCCGGGTACCGACAATGAGCAGTTCTTC CASSQDPPGTDNEQFF
NA TRBJ1-2 few TRBV11-2 TGTGCCAGCAGCTCGACAGCCAACTATGGCTACACCTTC CASSSTANYGYTF
NA TRBJ2-2 NA TRBV5-1 TGCGCCAGCAGCGTTAGGGGTGTAACCAACACCGGGGAGCTGTTTTTT CASSVRGVTNTGELFF
TRBD2 TRBJ2-1 NA TRBV7-9 TGTGCCAGCAGCCCCAGACTAGCGGGGGGCTCCGACAATGAGCAGTTCTTC CASSPRLAGGSDNEQFF
NA TRBJ2-7 few TRBV14 TGTGCCAGCAGCCCCCCAGGCTACGAGCAGTACTTC CASSPPGYEQYF
TRBD2 TRBJ2-3 NA TRBV11-2 TGTGCCAGCAGCCCTCGGGGGGGGGAGAGGTATTTT CASSPRGGERYF
TRBD1 TRBJ2-7 NA TRBV18 TGTGCCAGCTCCAAAGACAGGGGGAACTACGAGCAGTACTTC CASSKDRGNYEQYF
TRBD1 TRBJ1-1 NA TRBV5-4 TGTGCCAGCAGCTCAATCGACAGGGGCAAAGCTTTCTTT CASSSIDRGKAFF
NA TRBJ1-1 NA TRBV2 TGTGCCAGCAGTGCAGGGGACATGACTGAAGCTTTCTTT CASSAGDMTEAFF
TRBD2 TRBJ2-1 NA TRBV29-1 TGCAGCGTTGAAGATTGGGTACTAGCGGGGGCCATCAATGAGCAGTTCTTC CSVEDWVLAGAINEQFF
TRBD1 TRBJ1-4 NA TRBV7-2 TGTGCCAGCAGCTTAGTCAGGGGGACGGGTGAAAAACTGTTTTTT CASSLVRGTGEKLFF
NA TRBJ2-1 NA TRBV20-1 TGCAGTGCTAGAGCGGTGAATGAGCAGTTCTTC CSARAVNEQFF
NA TRBJ1-5 NA TRBV4-1 TGCGCCAGCAGCCAAATACAGGGCGTGGGCAATCAGCCCCAGCATTTT CASSQIQGVGNQPQHF
NA TRBJ2-5 NA TRBV5-1 TGCGCCAGCAGCCCCGACTCGACCCAGTACTTC CASSPDSTQYF
TRBD2 TRBJ2-7 NA TRBV4-2 TGTGCCAGCAGCCAAGAAGCTAGCGGGGCATACGAGCAGTACTTC CASSQEASGAYEQYF
TRBD1 TRBJ1-6 NA TRBV7-2 TGTGCCAGCAGCTCCGGGACAGGGCCCTATTCACCCCTCCACTTT CASSSGTGPYSPLHF
TRBD2 TRBJ2-1 NA TRBV9 TGTGCCAGCAGCGTAGAGCGGGACGGTTCCTACAATGAGCAGTTCTTC CASSVERDGSYNEQFF
NA TRBJ1-6 NA TRBV6-6 TGTGCCAGCACTCCCCAGGGGCATAATTCACCCCTCCACTTT CASTPQGHNSPLHF
TRBD1 TRBJ2-7 few TRBV13 TGTGCCAGCAGCCCCCCGGACAGGGCCTACGAGCAGTACTTC CASSPPDRAYEQYF
TRBD1 TRBJ1-4 NA TRBV2 TGTGCCAGCATGGACAGGGTTAGTGAAAAACTGTTTTTT CASMDRVSEKLFF
TRBD1 TRBJ2-7 NA TRBV6-6 TGTGCCAGCAGTTATAAATCTGGGACAGTGGCCTACGAGCAGTACTTC CASSYKSGTVAYEQYF
NA TRBJ2-5 NA TRBV25-1 TGTGCCAGCACCCCGGCGGGTAGCGCGGAGACCCAGTACTTC CASTPAGSAETQYF
NA TRBJ2-7 NA TRBV27 TGTGCCAGCAGCCCGTCGCACACCTCCTACGAGCAGTACTTC CASSPSHTSYEQYF
NA TRBJ2-7 NA TRBV21-1 TGTGCCAGCGCCGACAGGGTTAAGGGGGAGCAGTACTTC CASADRVKGEQYF
NA TRBJ2-5 NA TRBV4-3 TGCGCCAGCAGCCAAGACGCCAGGGCCCAAGAGACCCAGTACTTC CASSQDARAQETQYF
TRBD1 TRBJ2-5 NA TRBV29-1 TGCAGCGTCGCAGGGACAGCCCAAGAGACCCAGTACTTC CSVAGTAQETQYF
TRBD1 TRBJ2-5 NA TRBV5-1 TGCGCCAGCAGCTTAGACAGGGGACAAGAGACCCAGTACTTC CASSLDRGQETQYF
NA TRBJ2-7 NA TRBV14 TGTGCCAGCAGCCGATTATTCAGGGGAAACGAGCAGTACTTC CASSRLFRGNEQYF
NA TRBJ1-5 NA TRBV16 TGTGCCAGCAGCCCTCCGGGACAAACTCAGCCCCAGCATTTT CASSPPGQTQPQHF
NA TRBJ2-7 NA TRBV27 TGTGCCAGCAGTCCGATCGGGTCGCTCTCCTACGAGCAGTACTTC CASSPIGSLSYEQYF
TRBD1 TRBJ2-5 NA TRBV4-1 TGCGCCAGCAGGACCGGGACAGGGGGCGTGGAGACCCAGTACTTC CASRTGTGGVETQYF
TRBD1 TRBJ2-2 NA TRBV27 TGTGCCAGCAGTCCAGGACAGGGGCTGGCGAACACCGGGGAGCTGTTTTTT CASSPGQGLANTGELFF
NA TRBJ2-1 NA TRBV27 TGTGCCAGCAGTTTATCGGACAGCAACAATGAGCAGTTCTTC CASSLSDSNNEQFF
TRBD1 TRBJ2-2 NA TRBV7-9 TGTGCCAGCAGCCCACAGGGGCGGGAGCTGTTTTTT CASSPQGRELFF
TRBD1 TRBJ1-1 NA TRBV5-1 TGCGCCAGCAGCTCAATCCCGGGACAGGGCACTGAAGCTTTCTTT CASSSIPGQGTEAFF